This TCR beta chain emerged from a study of T-cell memory formation after mild COVID-19. Study-wide findings and caveats: The study detected some responding clones in pre-infection memory, suggesting cross-reactive memory joined.

The CDR3 runs 17 residues. The germline V gene has CDR1 MNHNS and CDR2 SASEGT. The V end lost 1 base, the J end lost 0 bases, and 13 bases lay between the germline ends. 5'RACE with constant-segment primers yielded barcoded, UMI-tagged TCR alpha and TCR beta cDNA libraries. From the 5' RACE reads, TCRdb called clonotypes with MiXCR, one entry per CDR3 protein. There are about 440,000 distinct CDR3 sequences in the sample; around 18% occur only once, and approximately 8.1% lies in the top ten. A note on this clonotype: Its antigen is still unknown.

The chain links TRBV6-1 to TRBJ1-5, with D maybe TRBD1 (6 bases). What was sequenced was PBMCs or a T cell subset sorted from them (not recorded which). This receptor was taken from an adult woman who had mild COVID-19 (a few samples of this study predate the infection). Cell type and time point are not known. The DNA of the CDR3 is TGTGCCAGCAGTGAAGAGGACAGCAACTATAGCAATCAGCCCCAGCATTTT. This encodes CASSEEDSNYSNQPQHF.